A single sample is the source of the 24 T cell receptor beta chains below, sequenced in a study of identical twins. TCRdb redid the calling of the 5' RACE reads with MiXCR, one entry per CDR3 protein. The table records around 280,000 distinct CDR3 sequences, about 8.1% of them present only once. These data were also filed under a second study, of yellow fever vaccine responses in identical twins.

The source material was memory (CD45RO+) T cells sorted from blood. These receptors came from a woman under 30 in good health.

This clonotype was seen a handful of times. J is TRBJ2-7 and V is TRBV6-2 or TRBV6-3, with 7 bases that match TRBD1. V shed 4 bases and J 0 bases; nucleotides not matched to a gene: 12. Germline V gives CDR1 MNHEY, CDR2 SVGEGT. This CDR3 is built from 17 residues. For the CDR3, the DNA is TGTGCCAGCAGTTTGTTCAGGGGGTCCCGAAGCTCCTACGAGCAGTACGTC. Translating it yields CASSLFRGSRSSYEQYV.

This clonotype was picked up a small number of times. This rearrangement joins TRBV27 to TRBJ2-5; unclear D gene. The CDR3 runs 11 residues. Trimming took 7 bases from V and 5 from J, leaving 8 bases between them. The germline CDR1 and CDR2 sequences are MNHEY and SMNVEV (reference sequence). In DNA, the CDR3 is TGTGCCAGCAAGGGCCTCGAGACCCAGTACTTC. Its protein is CASKGLETQYF.

The V call is TRBV20-1, the J call TRBJ2-1, with 11 bases aligning to TRBD1. There are 14 residues in the CDR3. Germline V gives CDR1 DFQATT, CDR2 SNEGSKA (reference sequence). V lost 2 bases, J lost 7 bases, and 4 bases stayed unmatched. The CDR3 reads CSARTGQGGNEQFF. The CDR3 region has the DNA TGCAGTGCTAGAACGGGACAGGGGGGGAATGAGCAGTTCTTC.

The J gene is TRBJ2-3, the V gene TRBV7-6, with 8 nucleotides matching TRBD2. Trimming removed 4 bases from V and 3 bases from J; junction bases left unmatched: 9. The CDR3 totals 16 residues. Germline CDR1 reads SGHVS; CDR2 reads FNYEAQ. The CDR3 DNA follows: TGTGCCAGCAGCTCCCGACCGGGACTAGTGACAGATACGCAGTATTTT. This translates into CASSSRPGLVTDTQYF.

At least ten counts were recorded for this clonotype. The rearrangement links TRBV4-1 to TRBJ2-7; D is ambiguous. Deletions cut 1 base from V and 0 bases from J, with 10 bases between. This CDR3 contains 15 residues. The V gene's germline CDR1 is MGHRA and CDR2 YSYEKL. CDR3 loop: CASSQGLQFSYEQYF. CDR3 nucleotides: TGCGCCAGCAGCCAAGGGTTGCAATTCTCCTACGAGCAGTACTTC.

This clonotype was seen a handful of times. The chain employs TRBV7-7 and TRBJ2-5; 7 bases line up with TRBD2. The CDR3 spans 14 residues. Germline V gene data show CDR1 as SSHAT and CDR2 as FNYEAQ (reference sequence). V dropped 5 bases and J dropped 4; count of bases not matched to a gene: 7. CDR3 residues: CASSGGVHGETQYF. CDR3 sequence (DNA): TGTGCCAGCAGCGGGGGGGTGCACGGAGAGACCCAGTACTTC.

This clonotype was seen repeatedly, ten times or more. The V gene is TRBV28, the J gene TRBJ2-7; 9 bases match TRBD2. With V trimmed by 3 bases and J by 4 bases, 7 bases remained unmatched. The CDR3 covers 15 residues. Germline V gives CDR1 MDHEN, CDR2 SYDVKM. CDR3 bases: TGTGCCAGCAGTTTCAAAGCTAGCGGGACTTACGAGCAGTACTTC. It codes for CASSFKASGTYEQYF.

In its sample, this clonotype was seen many times. This rearrangement joins TRBV12-3 or TRBV12-4 to TRBJ2-1, with 7 nucleotides matching TRBD1. The CDR3 length is 14 residues. The ends lost 7 bases at V and 3 bases at J; junction bases unmatched: 6. CDR3 in amino acids: CASILGGGYNEQFF. The DNA of the CDR3 is TGTGCCAGCATCCTAGGGGGCGGCTACAATGAGCAGTTCTTC.

This clonotype was recorded at least ten times. This chain connects TRBV19 to TRBJ1-2; D gene ambiguous. This CDR3 region has 10 residues. V was pared by 5 bases and J by 8 bases, with 6 bases between. Looked up from germline, CDR1 is LNHDA and CDR2 is SQIVND (reference sequence). CDR3 region: CASSHEGYTF. CDR3 in DNA: TGTGCCAGTAGTCACGAGGGCTACACCTTC.

V is TRBV2 and J is TRBJ2-1; tentative D call: TRBD1 (5 bases). Germline loops: CDR1 SNHLY, CDR2 FYNNEI. This CDR3 region has 14 residues. V shed 4 bases and J shed 10 bases, with 17 bases lying between them. CDR3 sequence: CASSVGPGNGEQFF. In nucleotides, the CDR3 is TGTGCCAGCAGTGTGGGGCCGGGCAATGGCGAGCAGTTCTTC. The full variable domain, with the rest looked up from reference TRBV2 and TRBJ2-1, is EPEVTQTPSHQVTQMGQEVILRCVPISNHLYFYWYRQILGQKVEFLVSFYNNEISEKSEIFDDQFSVERPDGSNFTLKIRSTKLEDSAMYFCASSVGPGNGEQFFGPGTRLTVL.

This chain uses TRBV29-1 with TRBJ2-3; D may be TRBD2 (6 bases). The CDR3 length is 13 residues. V lost 5 bases to trimming and J lost 4 bases, with 13 bases between them. Per the germline V gene, CDR1 is SQVTM and CDR2 is ANQGSEA. CDR3 nucleotides: TGCAGCGTTACTACTAGCTCCCCAGATACGCAGTATTTT. It translates to CSVTTSSPDTQYF.

This clonotype was observed a few times. The rearrangement links TRBV7-9 to TRBJ2-5; D possibly corresponds to TRBD2 (5 bases). CDR3 size: 13 residues. V gave up 3 bases and J gave up 2 bases, with 7 bases separating them. The V gene's germline CDR1 is SEHNR and CDR2 FQNEAQ (reference sequence). The CDR3 loop reads CASSFWTQETQYF. The CDR3 nucleotides are TGTGCCAGCAGCTTTTGGACTCAAGAGACCCAGTACTTC.

The chain is built from TRBV7-2 and TRBJ1-1; 7 bases map to TRBD1. CDR1 and CDR2 from the germline V gene are SGHTA and FQGNSA. V dropped 7 bases and J dropped 4; count of bases not matched to a gene: 6. The CDR3 has 13 amino acids. CDR3: CASNRDRSTEAFF. CDR3 in DNA: TGTGCCAGCAACCGGGACAGATCCACTGAAGCTTTCTTT.

This clonotype was picked up a small number of times. The V call is TRBV9, the J call TRBJ2-3, with D possibly being TRBD1 (5 bases). CDR1 is SGDLS, CDR2 YYNGEE, per germline. Trimming left V 0 bases short and J 2 bases short, with 13 bases between. The CDR3 runs to 16 residues. In nucleotides, the CDR3 is TGTGCCAGCAGCGTAGAGTGGGGCCATTCCACAGATACGCAGTATTTT. Translation: CASSVEWGHSTDTQYF.

V gene TRBV10-3 combines with J gene TRBJ2-7, with D unclear. Germline V gene lookup returns CDR1 ENHRY and CDR2 SYGVKD. This CDR3 has 15 amino acids. V dropped 0 bases and J dropped 2 bases, with 11 bases sitting between them. CDR3 sequence reads: CAISESSNSAYEQYF. The CDR3 bases are TGTGCCATCAGTGAGTCGAGTAACAGTGCCTACGAGCAGTACTTC.

The gene calls are TRBV27 and TRBJ2-3, with D unclear. Per germline, CDR1 MNHEY and CDR2 SMNVEV (reference sequence). Trimming cost V 0 bases and J 2 bases, with 18 bases left between them. The CDR3 runs to 18 residues. The CDR3 nucleotides read TGTGCCAGCAGTTTATCGTTTAGGTTCTCAATCCACACAGATACGCAGTATTTT. Residues: CASSLSFRFSIHTDTQYF.

This rearrangement joins TRBV28 to TRBJ2-7; 10 bases are a match to TRBD2. This CDR3 spans 13 amino acids. V was pared by 8 bases and J by 4 bases, with 5 bases of the junction left unmatched. Germline CDR1 reads MDHEN; CDR2 reads SYDVKM. In nucleotides, the CDR3 is TGTGCCAGCGAGCGGGAGGGCCTGTACGAGCAGTACTTC. Translation: CASEREGLYEQYF.

This clonotype was seen many times. The chain has TRBV6-1 and TRBJ1-5, with 9 bases aligning to TRBD1. Germline lookup yields CDR1 MNHNS and CDR2 SASEGT. V dropped 5 bases and J dropped 4; count of bases not matched to a gene: 6. The CDR3 covers 15 residues. CDR3 amino acids: CASSQIQGANQPQHF. CDR3 coding DNA: TGTGCCAGCAGTCAAATACAGGGGGCAAATCAGCCCCAGCATTTT.

The table lists this clonotype with many counts. The chain carries TRBV4-1 and TRBJ2-7; 9 bases are a match to TRBD1. The CDR3 covers 16 residues. With V trimmed by 5 bases and J by 0 bases, 8 bases remained unmatched. CDR1 and CDR2 (germline): MGHRA, YSYEKL. This CDR3 is CASSLGLGQGSYEQYF. The CDR3 DNA follows: TGCGCCAGCAGCTTAGGCCTGGGACAGGGCTCCTACGAGCAGTACTTC.

This clonotype was detected only a few times. DNA of the CDR3: TGTGCCAGCAGCTTGGACAGGGCACCTCACAATGAGCAGTTCTTC. Protein sequence: CASSLDRAPHNEQFF. The rearrangement links TRBV5-4 to TRBJ2-1, with TRBD1 as a possible D gene (6 bases). From germline, CDR1 is SGHNT and CDR2 YYREEE (reference sequence). The CDR3 extends over 15 amino acids. Trimming shortened V by 0 bases and J by 5 bases, and 12 bases separated the two germline ends. Together with reference TRBV5-4 and TRBJ2-1, the CDR3 gives the full variable domain: ETGVTQSPTHLIKTRGQQVTLRCSSQSGHNTVSWYQQALGQGPQFIFQYYREEENGRGNFPPRFSGLQFPNYSSELNVNALELDDSALYLCASSLDRAPHNEQFFGPGTRLTVL.

This clonotype has only one observation. The chain carries TRBV18 and TRBJ1-1; D gene unclear. This CDR3 has 13 residues. Germline V gives CDR1 KGHSH, CDR2 LQKENI. The V end was cut by 2 bases, the J end by 6 bases, with 10 bases between. CDR3 sequence (DNA): TGTGCCAGCTCACCAGTTGGGGAGGCTGAAGCTTTCTTT. This gives the protein CASSPVGEAEAFF.

This clonotype showed up just a few times. V gene TRBV3-1 combines with J gene TRBJ2-5, with unresolved D. Germline V lookup: CDR1 LGHDT, CDR2 YNNKEL (reference sequence). V lost 4 bases and J 14 bases, leaving 17 bases between the germline ends. This CDR3 is 12 amino acids long. The CDR3, as DNA: TGTGCCAGCAGCCCTTCTCGGAGTGCTCCCTACTTC. This sequence encodes CASSPSRSAPYF.

The chain combines TRBV28 with TRBJ2-5; D gene uncertain. This CDR3 is 15 amino acids long. Per the germline V gene, CDR1 is MDHEN and CDR2 is SYDVKM. With 5 bases removed from V and 2 bases from J, the gap between germline ends came to 15 bases. The chain's CDR3 is CASSTPRYPQETQYF. The CDR3, as DNA: TGTGCCAGCAGTACCCCGCGCTATCCGCAAGAGACCCAGTACTTC.

This clonotype was observed a handful of times. The V gene is TRBV11-2, the J gene TRBJ1-1, with 7 bases that match TRBD1. The germline gives CDR1 SGHAT, CDR2 FQNNGV. The CDR3 totals 14 residues. With V trimmed by 8 bases and J by 1 base, 7 bases remained unmatched. The CDR3 region has the DNA TGTGCCAGCCGCCTGGGACAGACGAACACTGAAGCTTTCTTT. This translates into CASRLGQTNTEAFF.